The 17 T cell receptor beta chains listed next were all sequenced from one sample in a study of blood T cells in healthy people across ages. A second roughly 6 to 11 cycle PCR used barcoded and J-beta primers. From the 5' RACE reads, TCRdb called clonotypes with MiXCR, one entry per CDR3 protein. The sample contains around 800,000 distinct CDR3 sequences, 53% of which appear only once. Source material: blood. The receptors were sampled from a man of 80 years or more in good health.

This clonotype was observed a few times. This chain links TRBV6-6 with TRBJ1-2; a weak D match, TRBD1 (5 bases). V shed 1 base and J shed 1 base, with 7 bases lying between them. The CDR3 contains 14 residues. Germline CDR1 is MNHNY and CDR2 is SVGAGI (reference sequence). For the CDR3, the DNA is TGTGCCAGCAGTTACTTCGACAGTAACTATGGCTACACCTTC. It codes for CASSYFDSNYGYTF.

The chain couples TRBV4-2 to TRBJ2-7; TRBD2 agrees at 13 bases. This CDR3 has 18 amino acids. The trim removed 0 bases at V and 2 bases at J, leaving 7 bases unmatched. Germline assignment: CDR1 LGHNA and CDR2 YNFKEQ. CDR3 in amino acids: CASSQDRGLAGSTYEQYF. The DNA for the CDR3 is TGTGCCAGCAGCCAAGATCGGGGACTAGCGGGATCAACCTACGAGCAGTACTTC.

V gene TRBV24-1 combines with J gene TRBJ2-3, with D hard to call. Trimming left V 5 bases short and J 0 bases short, with 8 bases between. CDR3 size: 14 residues. Germline loops: CDR1 KGHDR, CDR2 SFDVKD. The CDR3 nucleotides are TGTGCCACCAGTGGAACGGAAAGCACAGATACGCAGTATTTT. As protein: CATSGTESTDTQYF.

The genes are TRBV5-1 and TRBJ2-7; 9 nucleotides match TRBD2. The CDR3 has 15 amino acids. The ends lost 0 bases at V and 7 bases at J; junction bases unmatched: 8. The V gene's germline CDR1 is SGHRS and CDR2 YFSETQ. CDR3 nucleotide sequence: TGCGCCAGCAGCTTGGTGGTAGCGGGAGTCGGGGAGCAGTACTTC. It encodes CASSLVVAGVGEQYF.

The V and J genes are TRBV28 and TRBJ2-6; D might be TRBD1 (6 bases). This CDR3 comprises 17 residues. Between the trimmed V and J ends, which lost 7 bases and 4 bases, there was a span of 20 bases. In germline, CDR1 is MDHEN, CDR2 SYDVKM. The CDR3 protein is CASTPPGQPSGANVLTF. The CDR3 bases are TGTGCCAGCACCCCTCCGGGACAACCTTCAGGGGCCAACGTCCTGACTTTC.

This chain uses TRBV7-2 with TRBJ1-2, with 10 bases matching TRBD1. The CDR3 runs to 15 residues. CDR1 is SGHTA and CDR2 is FQGNSA in the germline V gene. Germline trimming cut 6 bases from V and 8 bases from J; bases unmatched to any gene: 12. The CDR3 DNA reads TGTGCCAGCAGGGATCTGACAGGGGGCTTGCTCGGCTACACCTTC. Its protein product is CASRDLTGGLLGYTF.

The table lists this clonotype with a few counts. This chain uses TRBV5-1 with TRBJ2-1; 7 bases fit TRBD2. CDR1 is SGHRS and CDR2 is YFSETQ in the germline V gene. V shed 0 bases, J shed 4 bases, and the junction held 10 bases outside the gene matches. The CDR3 is 17 amino acids. In nucleotides, the CDR3 is TGCGCCAGCAGCTTGGGTTTCCGGGCGGGAGTATACAATGAGCAGTTCTTC. Its protein is CASSLGFRAGVYNEQFF.

This clonotype was seen once. The chain links TRBV29-1 to TRBJ1-5; possibly TRBD1 for D (5 bases). The germline V gene encodes CDR1 SQVTM and CDR2 ANQGSEA. Trimming took 4 bases from V and 6 from J, leaving 13 bases between them. CDR3 length: 13 residues. CDR3 residues: CSVGGGWSQPQHF. CDR3 in DNA: TGCAGCGTTGGTGGGGGGTGGAGTCAGCCCCAGCATTTT. The complete variable domain, with remaining parts taken from reference TRBV29-1 and TRBJ1-5, reads SAVISQKPSRDICQRGTSLTIQCQVDSQVTMMFWYRQQPGQSLTLIATANQGSEATYESGFVIDKFPISRPNLTFSTLTVSNMSPEDSSIYLCSVGGGWSQPQHFGDGTRLSIL.

J is TRBJ1-4 and V is TRBV20-1; D ambiguous. The germline CDR1 and CDR2 sequences are DFQATT and SNEGSKA (reference sequence). The V and J ends lost 1 base and 8 bases respectively, with 5 bases between them. CDR3 length: 11 residues. CDR3 in amino acids: CSARGPEKLFF. CDR3 DNA: TGCAGTGCTAGAGGTCCCGAAAAACTGTTTTTT.

J is TRBJ1-5 and V is TRBV6-1; D gene ambiguous. V was shortened by 7 bases and J by 3 bases, with 7 bases between the two germline ends. This CDR3 contains 12 residues. Germline V gene lookup returns CDR1 MNHNS and CDR2 SASEGT. The CDR3 region has the DNA TGTGCCAGCACGAGGTTCAATCAGCCCCAGCATTTT. It translates to CASTRFNQPQHF.

The chain links TRBV20-1 to TRBJ2-4; TRBD2 agrees at 9 bases. The DNA end is more similar to TRBJ2-7, so the J call may be wrong. Germline V CDR1 and CDR2: DFQATT, SNEGSKA (reference sequence). The CDR3 sequence is 16 residues long. The CDR3 loop is CSARGTSVRHSYEQYF. The CDR3 bases are TGCAGTGCTAGAGGGACTAGCGTCCGACATTCCTACGAGCAGTACTTC.

This chain uses TRBV9 with TRBJ2-5, with a weak D call TRBD1 (6 bases). Germline V gene sequence: CDR1 SGDLS, CDR2 YYNGEE. The CDR3 loop spans 16 amino acids. With 0 bases removed from V and 5 bases from J, the gap between germline ends came to 17 bases. CDR3 region: CASSVESGEGTETQYF. CDR3 coding DNA: TGTGCCAGCAGCGTAGAGTCAGGGGAAGGCACGGAGACCCAGTACTTC.

This clonotype appeared once. This chain joins TRBV13 and TRBJ2-4; TRBD1 is a possible D gene (6 bases). V dropped 2 bases and J dropped 4 bases, with 18 bases sitting between them. CDR3 size: 17 residues. In germline, CDR1 is PRHDT, CDR2 FYEKMQ (reference sequence). Here the CDR3 reads CASSLSAGGQLKNIQYF. CDR3 nucleotide sequence: TGTGCCAGCAGCTTAAGCGCCGGCGGACAGCTAAAAAACATTCAGTACTTC.

The CDR3 reads CASSPRGGGEQFF. CDR3 coding DNA: TGCGCCAGCAGCCCCCGGGGGGGCGGCGAGCAGTTCTTC. The chain uses TRBV5-1 and TRBJ2-1, with TRBD2 matching over 8 bases. Losses at the gene ends were 4 bases for V and 10 bases for J; bases not matched to a gene: 7. The CDR3 covers 13 residues. The germline gives CDR1 SGHRS, CDR2 YFSETQ. Full variable domain (remainder filled in from reference TRBV5-1 and TRBJ2-1): KAGVTQTPRYLIKTRGQQVTLSCSPISGHRSVSWYQQTPGQGLQFLFEYFSETQRNKGNFPGRFSGRQFSNSRSEMNVSTLELGDSALYLCASSPRGGGEQFFGPGTRLTVL.

V is TRBV5-1 and J is TRBJ2-5; possibly TRBD1 or TRBD2 for D (5 bases each). Trimming left V 3 bases short and J 7 bases short, with 13 bases between. The length of the CDR3 is 13 residues. CDR1 and CDR2 from the germline V gene are SGHRS and YFSETQ. The DNA of the CDR3 is TGCGCCAGCAGCTGGGACGGGACGGGGACCCAGTACTTC. Translated, it gives CASSWDGTGTQYF.

The chain combines TRBV6-5 with TRBJ1-5; no firm D call. CDR3 length: 14 amino acids. CDR1 and CDR2 from the germline V gene are MNHEY and SVGAGI. V lost 2 bases and J 2 bases, leaving 7 bases between the germline ends. The CDR3 sequence is CASSYRSGNQPQHF. The CDR3 coding sequence is TGTGCCAGCAGTTACAGGAGTGGCAATCAGCCCCAGCATTTT.

As for this clonotype: At one end, the junction sequence differs from germline, possibly due to a read error. The chain carries TRBV29-1 and TRBJ2-1, with 12 bases identical to TRBD2. This CDR3 has 17 residues. Per the germline V gene, CDR1 is SQVTM and CDR2 is ANQGSEA. This chain's CDR3 is CSGTGTSGPSSHNEQFF. DNA of the CDR3: TGCAGCGGGACCGGGACTAGCGGGCCCAGCTCCCACAATGAGCAGTTCTTC.